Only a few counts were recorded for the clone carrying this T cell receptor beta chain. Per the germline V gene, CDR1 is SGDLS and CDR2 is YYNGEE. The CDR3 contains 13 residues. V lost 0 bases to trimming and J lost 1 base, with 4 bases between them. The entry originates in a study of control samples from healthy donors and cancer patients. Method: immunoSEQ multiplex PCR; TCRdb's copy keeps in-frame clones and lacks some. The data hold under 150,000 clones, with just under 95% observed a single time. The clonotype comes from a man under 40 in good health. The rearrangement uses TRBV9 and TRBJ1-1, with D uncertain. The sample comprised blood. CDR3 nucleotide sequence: TGTGCCAGCAGCGTAGCAGGGAACACTGAAGCTTTCTTT. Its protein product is CASSVAGNTEAFF.